This section outlines one TCR beta chain sequence together with its context. Produced via immunoSEQ multiplex PCR; TCRdb's table is partial and in-frame only. The data show some 650,000 clones, 95% to 98% seen once. These data come from a study of shared clonotypes between healthy human individuals. The germline V gene encodes CDR1 MDHEN and CDR2 SYDVKM. V gave up 11 bases and J gave up 2 bases, with 14 bases separating them. The CDR3 length is 13 residues. The source of this sequence is a woman under 40 in good health. This rearrangement joins TRBV28 to TRBJ2-3; D remains unclear. The sequencing sample was made of naive CD4+ T cells sorted from blood. Subset here: CD45RA+ positively selected. The CDR3 loop is CAGQVPHTDTQYF. The CDR3 DNA reads TGTGCCGGCCAGGTTCCCCACACAGATACGCAGTATTTT.